Listed below are T cell receptor beta chains from one sample, sequenced in a study of OX40 agonist ivuxolimab in advanced cancers. The repertoire was sequenced with immunoSEQ multiplex PCR; TCRdb's copy has only in-frame clones and lacks some. The sample has 75,000 to 100,000 clones, more than 75% seen once. The sequencing used CD4+ or CD8+ T cells sorted from blood, collected in a trial of the OX40 agonist ivuxolimab. The origin of the receptors is an adult with an advanced solid tumor such as melanoma, head and neck, liver or kidney cancer. Both conserved end residues are part of each CDR3. D genes are given only for firm matches. For some rows the clone size is stated as once, few or many, or as a class when expanded; others skip it.

cdr3_length | j_call | clone_size | v_call | d_call | cdr3_nt | cdr3_aa
15 | TRBJ2-3 | - | TRBV11-2 | - | TGTGCCAGCAGCGACCCGGACAGAAGCACAGATACGCAGTATTTT | CASSDPDRSTDTQYF
17 | TRBJ2-3 | - | TRBV15 | TRBD2 | TGTGCCACCAGCAGAGGTATTAGCGGGTCGGGCACAGATACGCAGTATTTT | CATSRGISGSGTDTQYF
15 | TRBJ2-7 | - | TRBV4-1 | TRBD1 | TGCGCCAGCAGCCAACTTGGAGACAGGGCCTACGAGCAGTACTTC | CASSQLGDRAYEQYF
14 | TRBJ2-7 | - | TRBV5-1 | TRBD2 | TGCGCCAGCAGCCCGGGCGGGAGCTCCTACGAGCAGTACTTC | CASSPGGSSYEQYF
17 | TRBJ2-7 | - | TRBV10-3 | - | TGTGCCATCAGTGAGGGGGGGTCGGGAGCGACTTCCTACGAGCAGTACTTC | CAISEGGSGATSYEQYF
14 | TRBJ2-7 | - | TRBV15 | - | TGTGCCACCAGTCCGAGACACGACTCCTACGAGCAGTACTTC | CATSPRHDSYEQYF
19 | TRBJ1-5 | - | TRBV21-1 | - | TGTGCCAGCAGCAAAGACCGGGACAGGGATTTGGGCCCAGGGCAGCCCCAGCATTTT | CASSKDRDRDLGPGQPQHF
15 | TRBJ2-3 | - | TRBV7-2 | TRBD2 | TGTGCCAGCAGCTTTGTAGCGGGAGTGGTAGATACGCAGTATTTT | CASSFVAGVVDTQYF
15 | TRBJ1-1 | few | TRBV14 | - | TGTGCCAGCAGCTTGGAGTCAGACCCTAACACTGAAGCTTTCTTT | CASSLESDPNTEAFF
15 | TRBJ1-2 | - | TRBV2 | - | TGTGCCAGCAGCGAACAGGAGGAGGGGATCTATGGCTACACCTTC | CASSEQEEGIYGYTF
9 | TRBJ2-5 | - | TRBV29-1 | - | TGCAGCGTCGAGGAGACCCAGTACTTC | CSVEETQYF
16 | TRBJ2-3 | - | TRBV5-1 | TRBD1 | TGCGCCAGCAGCTTGGAAGGACAGGGTTTGGGAGATACGCAGTATTTT | CASSLEGQGLGDTQYF
14 | TRBJ2-5 | - | TRBV5-1 | - | TGCGCCAGCAGCTTACGGACGGTCCAAGAGACCCAGTACTTC | CASSLRTVQETQYF
13 | TRBJ1-4 | - | TRBV15 | TRBD1 | TGTGCCACCAACAGGGGATTTAATGAAAAACTGTTTTTT | CATNRGFNEKLFF
16 | TRBJ2-7 | once | TRBV7-3 | TRBD1 | TGTGCCAGCCGCAGGCCCAGGGGGCCCGCCTTCCACGAGCAGTACTTC | CASRRPRGPAFHEQYF
15 | TRBJ1-3 | - | TRBV10-3 | - | TGTGCCATCAACAGTAGGGGCGTGTCCGGAAACACCATATATTTT | CAINSRGVSGNTIYF
15 | TRBJ2-7 | - | TRBV4-1 | - | TGCGCCAGCAGCCAAGGCCAGGAAAGCCCCTACGAGCAGTACTTC | CASSQGQESPYEQYF
17 | TRBJ2-3 | - | TRBV15 | TRBD2 | TGTGCCACCAGCAGCCACTCTAGCGGGGGTAGCACAGATACGCAGTATTTT | CATSSHSSGGSTDTQYF
16 | TRBJ1-3 | - | TRBV6-5 | - | TGTGCCAGCAGTTACTCGACTTTGGGGACTGGAAACACCATATATTTT | CASSYSTLGTGNTIYF
12 | TRBJ2-7 | - | TRBV11-2 | TRBD1 | TGTGCCAGCAGCGCACAGGGGATTGAGCAGTACTTC | CASSAQGIEQYF
15 | TRBJ1-1 | once | TRBV5-1 | TRBD1 | TGCGCCAGCAGCCCCACGGGACAGATTAACACTGAAGCTTTCTTT | CASSPTGQINTEAFF
17 | TRBJ1-5 | - | TRBV6-1 | - | TGTGCCAGCAGTGAAGATGCGGACACAAAAGGGAATCAGCCCCAGCATTTT | CASSEDADTKGNQPQHF
17 | TRBJ2-7 | - | TRBV5-4 | TRBD2 | TGTGCCAGCAGCTTGGATGGGACTAGCGGGAGGAGGAACGAGCAGTACTTC | CASSLDGTSGRRNEQYF
15 | TRBJ2-2 | - | TRBV5-1 | TRBD1 | TGCGCCAGCAGCTTGGACGGACAGGGCTACGGGGAGCTGTTTTTT | CASSLDGQGYGELFF
17 | TRBJ2-7 | - | TRBV6-1 | - | TGTGCCAGCAGTGGCGGGACCGTCCGGGAGAGGGGCTACGAGCAGTACTTC | CASSGGTVRERGYEQYF
14 | TRBJ2-7 | - | TRBV28 | - | TGTGCCAGCAGTCCCCAGGCCCTTACCTACGAGCAGTACTTC | CASSPQALTYEQYF
13 | TRBJ2-7 | - | TRBV14 | - | TGTGCCAGCAGTCGTCAGGGCTCCTACGAGCAGTACTTC | CASSRQGSYEQYF
14 | TRBJ2-7 | - | TRBV28 | TRBD2 | TGTGCCAGCAGTTTAGCGGGAGGGCCGTACGAGCAGTACTTC | CASSLAGGPYEQYF
16 | TRBJ2-7 | - | TRBV10-3 | TRBD2 | TGTGCCATCAGTGATGTTAGCGGGCTGAGCTCCTACGAGCAGTACTTC | CAISDVSGLSSYEQYF
13 | TRBJ2-7 | - | TRBV2 | - | TGTGCCAGCAGTGTCGGGGGAATGGGGGAGCAGTACTTC | CASSVGGMGEQYF
14 | TRBJ2-7 | - | TRBV18 | TRBD1 | TGTGCCAGCTCACCCGACAGGGGCTCCTACGAGCAGTACTTC | CASSPDRGSYEQYF
13 | TRBJ2-7 | - | TRBV2 | - | TGTGCCAGCATGTCTCCTTCTCCCTACGAGCAGTACTTC | CASMSPSPYEQYF
16 | TRBJ2-1 | - | TRBV28 | - | TGTGCCAGCAGAACCAGGAGGGCCTCGTCCTACAATGAGCAGTTCTTC | CASRTRRASSYNEQFF
15 | TRBJ1-1 | - | TRBV4-1 | TRBD1 | TGCGCCAGCAGCCAACGGGACAGCTTGAACACTGAAGCTTTCTTT | CASSQRDSLNTEAFF
14 | TRBJ2-1 | few | TRBV7-2 | - | TGTGCCAGCAGCTTGGGATTTTCCTACAATGAGCAGTTCTTC | CASSLGFSYNEQFF
16 | TRBJ2-1 | few | TRBV19 | - | TGTGCCAGTAGTATCACGGCGATACAAAGGGACAATGAGCAGTTCTTC | CASSITAIQRDNEQFF
13 | TRBJ2-1 | - | TRBV15 | - | TGTGCCACCAGCAGAGAGGCGAGGATGGTGCAGTTCTTC | CATSREARMVQFF
16 | TRBJ1-4 | - | TRBV19 | - | TGTGCCAGTAGTATACTCCAGGGACACCGAAATGAAAAACTGTTTTTT | CASSILQGHRNEKLFF
16 | TRBJ1-2 | - | TRBV6-6 | - | TGTGCCAGCAGTTACCCATCCGATCCCGGGAACTATGGCTACACCTTC | CASSYPSDPGNYGYTF
13 | TRBJ1-2 | - | TRBV19 | TRBD1 | TGTGCCAGTAACAGGGGCTGGGGCTATGGCTACACCTTC | CASNRGWGYGYTF
16 | TRBJ2-3 | - | TRBV19 | - | TGTGCCAGTAGTATAGAAAAGGGGTTGGGCACAGATACGCAGTATTTT | CASSIEKGLGTDTQYF